This T cell receptor (beta chain) comes out of a study of blood T cell repertoires in COVID-19. The CDR3 runs to 17 residues. V lost 0 bases and J lost 2; bases outside the gene matches: 6. CDR1 and CDR2 (germline): LGHNA, YNFKEQ. About this clone: This sample includes further DNA sequences coding for the same CDR3.

Here immunoSEQ multiplex PCR was the method, and the copy in TCRdb shows in-frame clones only, minus some. The table lists 150,000 or so clones, 84% of them singletons. The TCR comes from a human donor in a cohort sampled during active COVID-19. The sample was peripheral blood. The chain combines TRBV4-2 with TRBJ2-2; 7 bases match TRBD2. In DNA form, the CDR3 reads TGTGCCAGCAGCCAAGATAGGCCGGGGGGAAACACCGGGGAGCTGTTTTTT. Translation: CASSQDRPGGNTGELFF.